These 29 T cell receptor beta chains came from one sample sequenced in a study of a mutant IDH1 vaccine in newly diagnosed glioma. The sample's time point: baseline, week 1 (first vaccination visit). Indicated treatment: pre-vaccination baseline after standard-of-care therapy. The assay was immunoSEQ multiplex PCR, and TCRdb's table has in-frame clones only and misses some. The sample holds around 64,000 clones, approximately 82% seen once. This sample comprised peripheral blood mononuclear cells (PBMCs), obtained from a glioma patient treated with radiotherapy, temozolomide or both. The receptor source for this set is a woman aged 18-29 years with glioma. Some clones in this sample may be carry-over from other donors' samples.

In regard to this clone: Other DNA variants within this sample encode the same CDR3. The chain employs TRBV19 and TRBJ2-7; no reliable D call. Looked up from germline, CDR1 is LNHDA and CDR2 is SQIVND (reference sequence). V shed 4 bases and J shed 1 base, with 5 bases lying between them. This CDR3 has 12 amino acids. The chain's CDR3 is CASSTSSYEQYF. CDR3 DNA sequence: TGTGCCAGTAGTACCTCATCCTACGAGCAGTACTTC.

V gene TRBV5-5 combines with J gene TRBJ1-1; TRBD1 agrees at 8 bases. Germline values: CDR1 SGHKS, CDR2 YYEKEE (reference sequence). This CDR3 comprises 15 residues. V shed 4 bases, J shed 1 base, and the junction held 6 bases outside the gene matches. DNA of the CDR3: TGTGCCAGCAGCCACCGACAGGGGAGGAACACTGAAGCTTTCTTT. This codes for CASSHRQGRNTEAFF.

The chain couples TRBV9 to TRBJ2-7; a possible D gene is TRBD1 (6 bases). There are 16 residues in the CDR3. Per the germline V gene, CDR1 is SGDLS and CDR2 is YYNGEE. Deletions cut 0 bases from V and 0 bases from J, with 13 bases between. CDR3 sequence reads: CASSVEPTGSSYEQYF. The CDR3 region has the DNA TGTGCCAGCAGCGTAGAACCAACAGGGAGCTCCTACGAGCAGTACTTC.

The J gene is TRBJ1-6, the V gene TRBV7-2; D gene uncertain. Germline CDR1 reads SGHTA; CDR2 reads FQGNSA. The CDR3 length is 14 residues. V dropped 3 bases and J dropped 4 bases, with 7 bases sitting between them. Written as DNA, the CDR3 is TGTGCCAGCAGCTTTACCGGGTATAATTCACCCCTCCACTTT. Its protein product is CASSFTGYNSPLHF.

V gene TRBV9 combines with J gene TRBJ2-7, with 8 bases aligning to TRBD2. CDR3 length: 15 residues. The V segment lost 0 bases and the J segment 3 bases; nucleotides outside the gene matches: 5. Looked up from germline, CDR1 is SGDLS and CDR2 is YYNGEE. CDR3 loop: CASSVESGSVYEQYF. In nucleotides, the CDR3 is TGTGCCAGCAGCGTAGAAAGCGGGAGTGTCTACGAGCAGTACTTC.

The CDR3 region has the DNA TGTGCCAGCAGCTTAAAGATGGGGGGCGCGGAAGCTTTCTTT. This encodes CASSLKMGGAEAFF. The rearrangement links TRBV13 to TRBJ1-1, with D tentatively TRBD1 (6 bases). Germline V gene sequence: CDR1 PRHDT, CDR2 FYEKMQ (reference sequence). The CDR3 has 14 amino acids. The germline V and J ends were trimmed by 2 bases and 8 bases, with 15 bases remaining between them.

The chain combines TRBV10-3 with TRBJ2-1; the D gene is possibly TRBD2 (5 bases). The germline gives CDR1 ENHRY, CDR2 SYGVKD. The CDR3 is 12 residues long. V shed 8 bases and J shed 10 bases, with 15 bases lying between them. The CDR3 DNA sequence: TGTGCCATCGGAAGGACTCAAGACGAGCAGTTCTTC. It specifies CAIGRTQDEQFF.

The CDR3 reads CASSLLAGALYQETQYF. The CDR3 region has the DNA TGTGCCAGCAGCTTACTAGCGGGGGCTTTGTACCAAGAGACCCAGTACTTC. V gene TRBV7-2 combines with J gene TRBJ2-5; TRBD2 agrees at 10 bases. Trimming removed 2 bases from V and 0 bases from J; junction bases left unmatched: 6. CDR1 SGHTA and CDR2 FQGNSA come from the germline V gene. This CDR3 comprises 17 residues. Together with reference TRBV7-2 and TRBJ2-5, the CDR3 gives the full variable domain: GAGVSQSPSNKVTEKGKDVELRCDPISGHTALYWYRQSLGQGLEFLIYFQGNSAPDKSGLPSDRFSAERTGGSVSTLTIQRTQQEDSAVYLCASSLLAGALYQETQYFGPGTRLLVL.

This chain uses TRBV28 with TRBJ2-1; tentatively, D is TRBD2 (6 bases). CDR1 and CDR2 from the germline V gene are MDHEN and SYDVKM. CDR3 size: 15 residues. V shed 5 bases and J shed 0 bases, with 11 bases lying between them. CDR3 loop: CASSKVGSSYNEQFF. The DNA of the CDR3 is TGTGCCAGCAGTAAGGTCGGGAGCTCCTACAATGAGCAGTTCTTC. The variable domain in full, completed from reference TRBV28 and TRBJ2-1, reads DVKVTQSSRYLVKRTGEKVFLECVQDMDHENMFWYRQDPGLGLRLIYFSYDVKMKEKGDIPEGYSVSREKKERFSLILESASTNQTSMYLCASSKVGSSYNEQFFGPGTRLTVL.

The chain links TRBV2 to TRBJ1-5; TRBD1 might be the D (5 bases). The CDR3 is 14 residues long. The germline gives CDR1 SNHLY, CDR2 FYNNEI. The ends were cut back, 5 bases at V and 3 bases at J, with 11 bases in the middle. CDR3 nucleotide sequence: TGTGCCAGCAGTTACGACAGAACCAATCAGCCCCAGCATTTT. Protein: CASSYDRTNQPQHF.

The chain employs TRBV5-6 and TRBJ1-1, with D possibly TRBD1 on 5 matching bases. This CDR3 is built from 13 residues. Germline V gene sequence: CDR1 SGHDT, CDR2 YYEEEE. The germline V and J ends were trimmed by 2 bases and 3 bases, with 8 bases remaining between them. The CDR3: CASSFGDYTEAFF. CDR3 DNA sequence: TGTGCCAGCAGCTTTGGGGACTACACTGAAGCTTTCTTT.

The J gene is TRBJ2-7, the V gene TRBV12-5, with TRBD1 identical over 10 bases. The V gene end was trimmed by 0 bases and the J gene end by 1 base; junction bases not matched to a gene: 6. The V gene's germline CDR1 is LGHNT and CDR2 FRNRAP. The CDR3 covers 17 residues. For the CDR3, the DNA is TGTGCTAGTGGTTTGGTTACCGGGACAGGGGATTCCTACGAGCAGTACTTC. Translation gives CASGLVTGTGDSYEQYF. Filled out from reference TRBV12-5 and TRBJ2-7, the complete variable domain reads DARVTQTPRHKVTEMGQEVTMRCQPILGHNTVFWYRQTMMQGLELLAYFRNRAPLDDSGMPKDRFSAEMPDATLATLKIQPSEPRDSAVYFCASGLVTGTGDSYEQYFGPGTRLTVT.

The V gene is TRBV29-1, the J gene TRBJ1-1; unclear D gene. This CDR3 comprises 12 residues. From germline, CDR1 is SQVTM and CDR2 ANQGSEA. V was shortened by 3 bases and J by 4 bases, with 9 bases between the two germline ends. Here the CDR3 DNA reads TGCAGCGTTGAGGCTGGGTTCACTGAAGCTTTCTTT. Translated, it gives CSVEAGFTEAFF. Full variable domain (outside the CDR3, taken from reference TRBV29-1 and TRBJ1-1): SAVISQKPSRDICQRGTSLTIQCQVDSQVTMMFWYRQQPGQSLTLIATANQGSEATYESGFVIDKFPISRPNLTFSTLTVSNMSPEDSSIYLCSVEAGFTEAFFGQGTRLTVV.

The count of this clone is one. V is TRBV30 and J is TRBJ2-3; 8 bases line up with TRBD2. Germline CDR1 reads GTSNPN; CDR2 reads SVGIG (reference sequence). The trim removed 3 bases at V and 6 bases at J, leaving 5 bases unmatched. The CDR3 consists of 13 residues. The CDR3 protein is CAWSPRGGDTQYF. CDR3 DNA sequence: TGTGCCTGGAGCCCACGGGGGGGGGATACGCAGTATTTT.

This chain uses TRBV19 with TRBJ1-5; D not certain. CDR1 LNHDA and CDR2 SQIVND come from the germline V gene (reference sequence). Trimming stripped 8 bases from V and 5 bases from J, with 10 bases between. This CDR3 is built from 12 residues. The CDR3 reads CASSSRDQPQHF. CDR3 bases: TGTGCCAGTTCTTCGAGGGATCAGCCCCAGCATTTT.

The rearrangement joins TRBV10-3 to TRBJ1-2; D may be TRBD1 (5 bases). This CDR3 contains 12 residues. Germline V gene data show CDR1 as ENHRY and CDR2 as SYGVKD. The germline V and J ends were trimmed by 6 bases and 5 bases, with 10 bases remaining between them. The CDR3 reads CAIRAEGYGYTF. CDR3 nucleotide sequence: TGTGCCATCAGGGCCGAGGGGTATGGCTACACCTTC.

The gene calls are TRBV19 and TRBJ2-7; D might be TRBD1 (6 bases). The CDR3 is 14 amino acids. Germline V lookup: CDR1 LNHDA, CDR2 SQIVND (reference sequence). V lost 6 bases and J 0 bases, leaving 12 bases between the germline ends. Here the CDR3 reads CASSKGVASYEQYF. CDR3 coding DNA: TGTGCCAGTAGCAAGGGGGTTGCCTCCTACGAGCAGTACTTC. Full variable domain (remainder filled in from reference TRBV19 and TRBJ2-7): DGGITQSPKYLFRKEGQNVTLSCEQNLNHDAMYWYRQDPGQGLRLIYYSQIVNDFQKGDIAEGYSVSREKKESFPLTVTSAQKNPTAFYLCASSKGVASYEQYFGPGTRLTVT.

The CDR3 DNA is TGTGCTAGTGGTTTGGCCCGGACTAGCGCCGAGCAGTACTTC. Translation gives CASGLARTSAEQYF. V and J are TRBV12-5 and TRBJ2-7; 9 bases are a match to TRBD2. Germline CDR1 reads LGHNT; CDR2 reads FRNRAP. This CDR3 spans 14 amino acids. With 1 base clipped from V and 6 bases from J, the junction kept 4 bases outside the gene matches.

The chain joins TRBV7-2 to TRBJ1-2, with 8 bases fitting TRBD1. The germline V gene encodes CDR1 SGHTA and CDR2 FQGNSA. CDR3 length equals 14 residues. J lost 7 bases, V lost 1 base, and 5 bases had no gene match. CDR3 protein: CASSLGQGAGGYTF. In DNA, the CDR3 is TGTGCCAGCAGCTTAGGGCAGGGGGCCGGTGGCTACACCTTC.

V gene TRBV14 combines with J gene TRBJ1-6; 7 bases are a match to TRBD1. V lost 3 bases, J lost 3 bases, and 5 bases stayed unmatched. This CDR3 has 16 residues. Per the germline V gene, CDR1 is SGHDN and CDR2 is FVKESK. CDR3 residues: CASSHGTEVYNSPLHF. In DNA form, the CDR3 reads TGTGCCAGCAGCCATGGGACAGAGGTCTATAATTCACCCCTCCACTTT. Combining the CDR3 with reference TRBV14 and TRBJ1-6 gives the whole variable domain EAGVTQFPSHSVIEKGQTVTLRCDPISGHDNLYWYRRVMGKEIKFLLHFVKESKQDESGMPNNRFLAERTGGTYSTLKVQPAELEDSGVYFCASSHGTEVYNSPLHFGNGTRLTVT.

This chain uses TRBV5-1 with TRBJ2-6, with D tentatively TRBD1 or TRBD2 (7 bases each). V lost 4 bases, J lost 2 bases, and 16 bases lay in between. This CDR3 is 17 amino acids long. Looked up from germline, CDR1 is SGHRS and CDR2 is YFSETQ. The CDR3 is CASSQGGNAPGANVLTF. The CDR3 bases are TGCGCCAGCAGCCAGGGGGGGAACGCCCCTGGGGCCAACGTCCTGACTTTC.

The table lists this clone with a count of one. The CDR3 reads CASSQAWGGYTF. The CDR3 DNA reads TGCGCCAGCAGCCAAGCTTGGGGGGGCTACACCTTC. The chain is built from TRBV4-3 and TRBJ1-2, with D possibly being TRBD1 (5 bases). The CDR3 length is 12 residues. Looked up from germline, CDR1 is LGHNA and CDR2 is YSLEER. Between the trimmed V and J ends, which lost 1 base and 8 bases, there was a span of 8 bases.

The genes are TRBV19 and TRBJ1-4; D is undetermined. The CDR3 runs to 13 residues. Per germline, CDR1 LNHDA and CDR2 SQIVND (reference sequence). V shed 4 bases and J shed 8 bases, with 11 bases lying between them. The CDR3 here is CASSSQAGEKLFF. The DNA for the CDR3 is TGTGCCAGTAGTAGCCAGGCGGGAGAAAAACTGTTTTTT. The whole variable domain, filled in from reference TRBV19 and TRBJ1-4, reads DGGITQSPKYLFRKEGQNVTLSCEQNLNHDAMYWYRQDPGQGLRLIYYSQIVNDFQKGDIAEGYSVSREKKESFPLTVTSAQKNPTAFYLCASSSQAGEKLFFGSGTQLSVL.

The chain recombines TRBV7-9 with TRBJ1-4; D is undetermined. This CDR3 has 17 residues. Trimming removed 5 bases at V and 4 bases at J, with 20 bases between. CDR1 and CDR2 (germline): SEHNR, FQNEAQ (reference sequence). The CDR3 loop reads CASSEGIPRVHNEKLFF. The CDR3 nucleotides are TGTGCCAGCAGCGAGGGTATACCCCGGGTGCATAATGAAAAACTGTTTTTT.

V usage is TRBV6-1 and J usage is TRBJ2-3, with 12 bases that match TRBD2. The CDR3 is 16 residues long. J lost 3 bases, V lost 4 bases, and 5 bases had no gene match. Per the germline V gene, CDR1 is MNHNS and CDR2 is SASEGT. Here the CDR3 DNA reads TGTGCCAGCAGTGCTAAACTAGCGGGAGGAACAGATACGCAGTATTTT. Its translation is CASSAKLAGGTDTQYF.

This chain connects TRBV28 to TRBJ2-7, with D uncertain. Germline lookup yields CDR1 MDHEN and CDR2 SYDVKM. The CDR3 has 13 amino acids. The CDR3 loop reads CAALSSLPYEQYF. In nucleotides, the CDR3 is TGTGCAGCCCTCAGCTCATTGCCCTACGAGCAGTACTTC.

This rearrangement joins TRBV4-2 to TRBJ2-6; 7 bases map to TRBD1. J lost 0 bases, V lost 1 base, and 0 bases had no gene match. The germline gives CDR1 LGHNA, CDR2 YNFKEQ. This CDR3 is built from 16 residues. The CDR3 sequence is CASSQAGGSGANVLTF. The CDR3 DNA reads as TGTGCCAGCAGCCAAGCAGGGGGCTCTGGGGCCAACGTCCTGACTTTC.

The V and J genes are TRBV4-1 and TRBJ2-7; D gene uncertain. Germline CDR1 reads MGHRA; CDR2 reads YSYEKL. Trimming took off 0 bases at V and 5 bases at J, with 14 bases between the two ends. The CDR3 length is 15 residues. The CDR3 loop reads CASSQDRAGLDEQYF. CDR3 nucleotides: TGCGCCAGCAGCCAAGATAGGGCCGGTCTGGACGAGCAGTACTTC.

The V call is TRBV14, the J call TRBJ2-2; D unresolved. The CDR3 totals 12 residues. Germline CDR1 is SGHDN and CDR2 is FVKESK. Trimming pared 5 bases from V and 4 bases from J, leaving 5 bases between. The CDR3 sequence: CASSKITGELFF. The CDR3 DNA reads as TGTGCCAGCAGCAAGATCACCGGGGAGCTGTTTTTT.